This T cell receptor beta chain was recovered during a study of blood T cell repertoires in COVID-19. Study at large: From the United States, Italy and Spain came samples of acute and convalescent COVID-19. PBMCs, B-cell-depleted T cells, or T cells provided the cDNA or gDNA that made up the material.

CDR1 is MNHEY and CDR2 is SVGAGI in the germline V gene. Trimming took 0 bases from V and 2 from J, leaving 8 bases between them. This CDR3 comprises 15 residues. The sample holds a few counts of this clone. In the original workflow: Amplification from reference gene primers served as the basis for estimated nucleated cell counts. Some clones are missing from TCRdb's copy, which holds only in-frame ones; the method was immunoSEQ multiplex PCR. That table furnishes V, J and clone size, whereas the DNA furnished D and trimming. The sample contains approximately 170,000 clones, 80% to 90% of which appear only once.

Material for sequencing was peripheral blood. The chain carries TRBV6-5 and TRBJ1-3; TRBD1 is a possible D gene (6 bases). The clonotype originates from a man aged 45-65 years with active or convalescent COVID-19. The CDR3 sequence is CASSYSRQAGNTIYF. The CDR3, as DNA: TGTGCCAGCAGTTACTCCCGACAGGCTGGAAACACCATATATTTT.